This TCR beta chain was captured by sequencing in a study of regulatory T cells in long-lasting Graves disease (dated by TCRdb to the early 2020s). Background for the entire study: In the newly diagnosed Graves' disease group, patients had been taking antithyroid drugs for less than 3 months. Persistent Graves' disease patients were compared with newly diagnosed Graves' disease patients by peripheral blood TCR sequencing and RNA sequencing. The study was conducted in China and was registered as a clinical trial. A total of 35 or so samples underwent TCR sequencing: around 13 from persistent and roughly 20 from newly diagnosed Graves' disease patients.

Overall study results and their limits: The authors noted that the small sample size was a limitation that may lower accuracy. Lower TCR Shannon entropy and fewer highly expanded clones were observed in persistent Graves' disease patients than in newly diagnosed patients, which suggested clonal expansion. Peripheral blood alone was examined, since thyroid tissue, which constituted the primary lesion, could not be accessed. Sequencing and analysis were limited to the TCR beta chain. Persistent patients shared more public clonotypes among themselves (around 3,000) than newly diagnosed patients did (approximately 970).

As for this clonotype: Its antigen is currently not known. One end of the junction fails to match germline, which may point to a read error.

Receptors were amplified or captured by multiplex PCR. The instrument given in TCRdb is Illumina HiSeq 4000. CDR3 regions were amplified by Arm-PCR with iRepertoire HTBI primers to construct TCR beta libraries. Before sequencing, the PCR products went through gel purification. As for the authors' bioinformatics: Gene usage analysis of CDR3 amino acid clonotypes used the approximately 62 TRBV and about 15 TRBJ segments found across samples. COPE and FqMerger were used to merge the filtered high-quality paired reads into contigs. Contigs were aligned with BLAST to IMGT TRBV, TRBD and TRBJ reference genes, and CDR3 was defined per IMGT. Clonotypes above 0.1% frequency were classified as highly expanded clones. Repertoire diversity was measured by Shannon entropy, and V-J evenness by the Gini coefficient. Clonotypes shared by more than one individual were considered public. TCRdb itself trimmed the public reads at Q25 with fastp, ran MiXCR and retained productive beta chains. Rows are combined by CDR3 protein, so each entry shows the most common genes and DNA. The V and J calls shown here were made by TCRdb, not taken from the authors' results. The sample profile shows just over 600,000 distinct CDR3 sequences; about 16% of them were found once. The leading ten clones occupy about 17% of the sample.

Per the publication, the time point label means: newly diagnosed GD, antithyroid drugs for less than 3 months. RNA was extracted from PBMCs in TRIzol for both TCR sequencing and RNA sequencing. Graves' disease was diagnosed according to American Thyroid Association guidelines. Recruitment of patients was carried out at an endocrinology department in Xi'an, China. Each patient gave 9 to 10 milliliters of peripheral blood, collected in an EDTA anticoagulant tube. PBMCs were isolated by Ficoll Paque Plus density gradient separation without further T cell sorting. RNA quality was checked with an Agilent 2100 Bioanalyzer and agarose gel, and concentration with a NanoDrop 2000. These data are also associated with another study on T cells in Graves' hyperthyroidism and ophthalmopathy. As noted in the second study: A patient counted as having stable Graves' hyperthyroidism if no progression to ophthalmopathy occurred over 18 months of follow-up. The hyperthyroidism patients were between 18 and 65 years old and newly diagnosed, with a disease duration of less than 2 months. Any patient with an uncontrolled infection, another autoimmune disease, pregnancy or lactation was excluded. Diagnoses relied on clinical symptoms, serum thyroxine and TRAb, thyroid ultrasound and orbital computed tomography. For the first round of RT-PCR on the TCR CDR3, the HTBI primer set was used together with the Qiagen OneStep RT-PCR kit. Most expanded thyroid clonotypes (frequency above 0.001) were also found in blood, which suggests that blood repertoires may mirror thyroid immune responses. A model built on a 13 V-J signature distinguished ophthalmopathy from stable hyperthyroidism, reaching 87.88% sensitivity and 81% to 83% specificity in cross-validation and 80%/75% in testing. During validation, the model predicted progression to ophthalmopathy a median of around six months ahead of onset, with approximately 70% sensitivity and more than 72% specificity. A discovery cohort of fewer than 110 patients, approximately 44 with Graves' ophthalmopathy and approximately 57 with stable Graves' hyperthyroidism, was used to find distinguishing TCR V-J signatures. Prospective prediction of ophthalmopathy was tested in an independent validation cohort of 18 hyperthyroidism patients and 15 to 17 patients who later progressed to ophthalmopathy. For training and testing, the 110 or so patients in the discovery cohort were randomly divided in a 7:3 ratio. In addition, the study compared T-cell repertoires in thyroid tissue and in blood from five to seven Graves' hyperthyroidism patients. Following sampling, methimazole starting at 30 mg daily was given to hyperthyroidism patients, and high-dose intravenous methylprednisolone was given to ophthalmopathy patients. Libraries were constructed in a second round of multiplex PCR, after which size selection and purification were performed. The libraries were sequenced on an Illumina HiSeq2000 using paired-end 100 bp reads. SOAPnuke was used to process the raw data, throwing out any read that contained adapters or uncalled bases, had a mean Phred below 15, or lacked an exact constant-primer or identifier match. COPE v1.2.5 was used to merge high-quality paired reads, and clonotypes were defined as unique nucleotide sequences. Clonotypes were aligned to IMGT TRBV, TRBD and TRBJ reference segments using MiTCR v1.1. The analysis was restricted to V-J combinations with a frequency above 0.0001, which together covered 99% to 99.2% of the repertoires. A TCS score was defined as the ratio of F50 (clonal expansion) to E x V (chaos), with BLOSUM62-based TCRdist applied between CDR3 peptides within each V-J. Welch's t-statistics and random forest reduced 514 V-J features to 10 to 15, which were used in a naive Bayes classifier (R e1071). Sample size was not statistically predetermined, and investigators were not blinded to group allocation. TCR Vbeta CDR3 sequencing of roughly 140 peripheral blood samples (around 45 ophthalmopathy, roughly 72 hyperthyroidism and 17 progressor patients) is reported in the paper.

This clonotype was obtained from a woman in her thirties with Graves disease. Donor details come from another sample of the same person, matched by shared clones. This specimen was peripheral blood mononuclear cells (PBMCs), taken at new diagnosis, from a patient treated with antithyroid drugs.

The CDR3 sequence is CASSLGRIMNTKAFF. The bases read TGTGCCAGCAGCCTGGGACGGATTATGAACACTAAAGCTTTCTTT. This chain is built from TRBV27 and TRBJ1-1, with TRBD1 tentatively as D gene (5 bases match). The cysteine opens and the phenylalanine closes a CDR3 of 15 amino acids. Only the CDR3 portion is preserved as DNA: 45 bases, with reading frame beginning at the first base. CDR1 and CDR2 are drawn from the germline V gene (reference sequence): MNHEY, SMNVEV.